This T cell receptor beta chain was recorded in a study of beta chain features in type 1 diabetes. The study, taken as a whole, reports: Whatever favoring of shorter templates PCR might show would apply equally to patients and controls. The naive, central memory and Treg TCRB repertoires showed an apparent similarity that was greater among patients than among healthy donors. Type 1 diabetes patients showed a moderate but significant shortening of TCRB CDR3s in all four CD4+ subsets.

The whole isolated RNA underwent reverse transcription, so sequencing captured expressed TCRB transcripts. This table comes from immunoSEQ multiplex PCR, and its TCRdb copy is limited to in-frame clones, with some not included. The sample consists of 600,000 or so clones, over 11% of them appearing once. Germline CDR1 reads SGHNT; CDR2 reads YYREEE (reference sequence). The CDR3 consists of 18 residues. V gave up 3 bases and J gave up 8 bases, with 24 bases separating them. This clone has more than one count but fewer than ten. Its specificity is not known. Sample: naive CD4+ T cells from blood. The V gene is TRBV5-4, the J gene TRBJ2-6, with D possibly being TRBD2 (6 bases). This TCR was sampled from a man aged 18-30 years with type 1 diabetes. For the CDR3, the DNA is TGTGCCAGCAGCTCGGGACTGAGCCTAGTCCGGGGCTCCAACGTCCTGACTTTC. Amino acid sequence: CASSSGLSLVRGSNVLTF.